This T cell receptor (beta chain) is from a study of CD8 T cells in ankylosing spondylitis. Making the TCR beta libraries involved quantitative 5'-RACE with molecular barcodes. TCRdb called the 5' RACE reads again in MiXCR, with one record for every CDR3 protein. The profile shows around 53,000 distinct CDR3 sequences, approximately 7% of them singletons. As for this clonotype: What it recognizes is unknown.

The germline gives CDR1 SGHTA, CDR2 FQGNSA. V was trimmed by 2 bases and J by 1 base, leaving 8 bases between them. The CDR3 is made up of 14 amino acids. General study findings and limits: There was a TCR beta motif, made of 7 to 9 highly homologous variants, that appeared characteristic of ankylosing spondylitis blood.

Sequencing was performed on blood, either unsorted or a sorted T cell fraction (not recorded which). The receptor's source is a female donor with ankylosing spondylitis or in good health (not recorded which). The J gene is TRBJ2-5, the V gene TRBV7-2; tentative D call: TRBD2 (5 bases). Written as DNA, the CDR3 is TGTGCCAGCAGCTTACTCGGGGTCCAAGAGACCCAGTACTTC. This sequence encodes CASSLLGVQETQYF.